Listed here are 2 T cell receptor beta chains from one sample, sequenced in a study of cytomegalovirus exposure and HLA in healthy donors. In the PCR, 60 Vbeta and 13 Jbeta primers were used. Sequencing was performed with immunoSEQ multiplex PCR; in TCRdb, only in-frame clones are kept and a portion is missing. The table records about 130,000 clones, 85% of them present only once. The sample comprised PBMCs. These receptors all come from a woman in her twenties or thirties in good health and CMV-seropositive.

V is TRBV6-5 and J is TRBJ1-2; D may be TRBD1 (5 bases). The germline V gene encodes CDR1 MNHEY and CDR2 SVGAGI. This CDR3 has 15 amino acids. The ends were cut back, 0 bases at V and 6 bases at J, with 14 bases in the middle. Here the CDR3 reads CASSYSDTSRDGYTF. CDR3 in DNA: TGTGCCAGCAGTTACTCGGACACCTCTCGGGATGGCTACACCTTC.

V usage is TRBV6-5 and J usage is TRBJ1-2; D may be TRBD1 (6 bases). The CDR3 has 15 amino acids. Germline lookup yields CDR1 MNHEY and CDR2 SVGAGI. V was cut by 4 bases and J by 4 bases, with 16 bases left in between. In nucleotides, the CDR3 is TGTGCCAGCAGTTTCCTCCCGACAGGAAGCTATGGCTACACCTTC. It translates to CASSFLPTGSYGYTF.